These 24 T cell receptor beta chains were all obtained from the same sample, sequenced in a study of vaccination and CD4 T cells after COVID-19 (dated 2022 in TCRdb). Library preparation was by PCR. Instrument used: Illumina iSeq 100. TCR sequencing of DNA from cultured CD4+ T cells used the Oncomine TCR Beta short-read assay at the Johns Hopkins FTIC core. Using fastp trimming at Q25 and MiXCR clonotype assembly, TCRdb reanalyzed the public sequencing data and kept in-frame beta chains. A single entry per CDR3 protein holds the most common genes and DNA from its merged rows. A total of under 25,000 distinct CDR3 sequences appear in this sample, 58% of them only once. Around 3% of the sample lies in the top ten. The meaning of the sample's treatment or condition label: roughly nine-day PBMC culture with coronavirus spike peptide pools or control peptides (ViraFEST assay). These receptors' antigens are unknown.

Sequencing was carried out using CD4+ T cells from blood, cultured in vitro. The receptors were gathered from a human donor who had recovered from COVID-19.

The chain is built from TRBV12-3 or TRBV12-4 and TRBJ2-7; D gene ambiguous. V gave up 3 bases and J gave up 4 bases, with 7 bases separating them. This CDR3 spans 12 amino acids. As DNA, the CDR3 is TGTGCCAGCAGTTTTTCCCCTTACGAGCAGTACTTC. Protein sequence: CASSFSPYEQYF.

The rearrangement links TRBV20-1 to TRBJ2-3; D might be TRBD2 (5 bases). The CDR3 is 16 residues long. Trimming took 6 bases from V and 1 from J, leaving 20 bases between them. Germline V gene data show CDR1 as DFQATT and CDR2 as SNEGSKA (reference sequence). The CDR3 sequence is CSANPLATPGTDTQYF. The CDR3 nucleotides read TGCAGTGCCAACCCTCTAGCTACCCCTGGCACAGATACGCAGTATTTT.

This clonotype was recorded a few times. This chain links TRBV20-1 with TRBJ1-2; 7 bases are shared with TRBD1. CDR1 is DFQATT and CDR2 is SNEGSKA in the germline V gene (reference sequence). The CDR3 sequence is 13 residues long. The junction had 7 bases not matched to a gene; V was cut back by 5 bases and J by 4 bases. CDR3 in DNA: TGCAGTGCTCCGAGATCAGGGGGCTATGGCTACACCTTC. This sequence encodes CSAPRSGGYGYTF.

The rearrangement joins TRBV2 to TRBJ1-1; no clear D gene. V was cut by 6 bases and J by 0 bases, with 8 bases left in between. The CDR3 is 13 residues long. Germline CDR1 reads SNHLY; CDR2 reads FYNNEI. CDR3 coding DNA: TGTGCCAGCAGGGCGAACTTGAACACTGAAGCTTTCTTT. Its translation: CASRANLNTEAFF.

The gene calls are TRBV6-1 and TRBJ2-7; D may match TRBD1 or TRBD2 (6 bases each). Trimming took off 1 base at V and 6 bases at J, with 13 bases between the two ends. Germline V gives CDR1 MNHNS, CDR2 SASEGT. This CDR3 spans 14 amino acids. CDR3 nucleotides: TGTGCCAGCAGTGAAGTAGGGGGGTTTGGCGAGCAGTACTTC. It translates to CASSEVGGFGEQYF.

The rearrangement uses TRBV7-2 and TRBJ2-5; 11 bases are a match to TRBD2. Germline CDR1 reads SGHTA; CDR2 reads FQGNSA. The CDR3 consists of 15 residues. J was trimmed by 3 bases and V by 5 bases; bases with no gene match: 5. The CDR3 loop reads CASSPSGGNEETQYF. Here the CDR3 DNA reads TGTGCCAGCAGCCCTAGCGGGGGGAACGAAGAGACCCAGTACTTC.

This chain connects TRBV28 to TRBJ1-5; D might be TRBD1 (5 bases). Germline CDR1 and CDR2: MDHEN and SYDVKM. Trimming left V 6 bases short and J 0 bases short, with 12 bases between. The CDR3 is made up of 15 amino acids. CDR3 in amino acids: CASRPWGDSNQPQHF. Written as DNA, the CDR3 is TGTGCCAGCAGACCGTGGGGGGATAGCAATCAGCCCCAGCATTTT.

A remark on this clonotype: One junction end does not reproduce the germline sequence, and a read error may be involved. V is TRBV6-2 or TRBV6-3 and J is TRBJ1-2; D remains unclear. Germline V gene sequence: CDR1 MNHEY, CDR2 SVGEGT. CDR3 length equals 12 residues. CDR3 sequence reads: CASRYSNYGYTF. The CDR3 bases are TGTGCCAGCAGGTACTCTAACTATGGCTACACCTTC.

This sequence joins TRBV19 and TRBJ2-1, with 15 bases aligning to TRBD2. In germline, CDR1 is LNHDA, CDR2 SQIVND (reference sequence). The CDR3 covers 15 residues. With 7 bases clipped from V and 7 bases from J, the junction kept 5 bases outside the gene matches. CDR3 in DNA: TGTGCCAGTATGGGACTAGCGGGAGGACAAAATGAGCAGTTCTTC. Its protein product is CASMGLAGGQNEQFF.

This sequence joins TRBV20-1 and TRBJ2-1; D is perhaps TRBD1 or TRBD2 (6 bases each). The germline CDR1 and CDR2 sequences are DFQATT and SNEGSKA (reference sequence). With 0 bases removed from V and 0 bases from J, the gap between germline ends came to 18 bases. The CDR3 runs 18 residues. The CDR3 protein is CSARDRGTRRSSYNEQFF. The CDR3, as DNA: TGCAGTGCTAGAGATCGGGGGACACGTAGGAGCTCCTACAATGAGCAGTTCTTC.

The chain has TRBV10-3 and TRBJ2-2; unclear D gene. The germline V and J ends were trimmed by 6 bases and 8 bases, with 7 bases remaining between them. The CDR3 covers 11 residues. Looked up from germline, CDR1 is ENHRY and CDR2 is SYGVKD. The CDR3 DNA follows: TGTGCCATCAGCCGCTTGGGGGAGCTGTTTTTT. Protein product: CAISRLGELFF.

This chain uses TRBV6-1 with TRBJ2-5, with D possibly matching TRBD1 (6 bases). The CDR3 contains 13 residues. The germline gives CDR1 MNHNS, CDR2 SASEGT. The germline V and J ends were trimmed by 7 bases and 1 base, with 10 bases remaining between them. The chain's CDR3 is CASTRTAQETQYF. The CDR3 DNA sequence: TGTGCCAGCACCAGGACAGCCCAAGAGACCCAGTACTTC.

The gene calls are TRBV7-2 and TRBJ1-1; D is uncertain. V lost 5 bases and J 6 bases, leaving 13 bases between the germline ends. The CDR3 spans 13 residues. Germline V gene lookup returns CDR1 SGHTA and CDR2 FQGNSA. As DNA, the CDR3 is TGTGCCAGCAGCCCACCGCCCTCCGCTGAAGCTTTCTTT. This codes for CASSPPPSAEAFF.

The chain uses TRBV20-1 and TRBJ2-3; TRBD2 agrees at 8 bases. J lost 6 bases, V lost 6 bases, and 8 bases had no gene match. Germline V gives CDR1 DFQATT, CDR2 SNEGSKA (reference sequence). This CDR3 has 13 residues. CDR3: CSAAGSGTDTQYF. Written as DNA, the CDR3 is TGCAGTGCCGCGGGTAGCGGGACTGATACGCAGTATTTT.

This rearrangement joins TRBV24-1 to TRBJ1-2; D may be TRBD1 (5 bases). This CDR3 is built from 13 residues. V was cut by 5 bases and J by 8 bases, with 14 bases left in between. From germline, CDR1 is KGHDR and CDR2 SFDVKD. In DNA form, the CDR3 reads TGTGCCACCAGTGGTCAGGGTATCGGCGGCTACACCTTC. Translated, it gives CATSGQGIGGYTF.

This clonotype turned up a few times. The chain links TRBV30 to TRBJ1-2; 7 bases fit TRBD1. The CDR3 has 14 amino acids. The junction had 9 bases not matched to a gene; V was cut back by 0 bases and J by 8 bases. Germline V gives CDR1 GTSNPN, CDR2 SVGIG (reference sequence). The CDR3 spells CAWSVVQGVVGYTF. The CDR3 region has the DNA TGTGCCTGGAGTGTGGTTCAGGGGGTGGTCGGCTACACCTTC.

This clonotype came up a few times. The chain uses TRBV20-1 and TRBJ2-3; 13 bases fit TRBD2. The CDR3 is made up of 14 amino acids. Losses at the gene ends were 6 bases for V and 4 bases for J; bases not matched to a gene: 4. CDR1 is DFQATT, CDR2 SNEGSKA, per germline (reference sequence). DNA of the CDR3: TGCAGTGCGGGGACTAGCGGGAACGCAGATACGCAGTATTTT. Its translation: CSAGTSGNADTQYF.

This chain connects TRBV6-1 to TRBJ1-6; D gene ambiguous. The CDR3 is made up of 16 amino acids. The germline CDR1 and CDR2 sequences are MNHNS and SASEGT. V was cut by 6 bases and J by 0 bases, with 12 bases left in between. Here the CDR3 reads CASRSAPSSYNSPLHF. CDR3 nucleotides: TGTGCCAGCAGAAGCGCCCCGAGCTCCTATAATTCACCCCTCCACTTT.

The gene calls are TRBV7-2 and TRBJ1-1, with D perhaps matching TRBD1 (5 bases). Germline V gene data show CDR1 as SGHTA and CDR2 as FQGNSA. Trimming left V 10 bases short and J 1 base short, with 10 bases between. The CDR3 runs 12 residues. CDR3 sequence (DNA): TGTGCCACCGGACACCCGAACACTGAAGCTTTCTTT. Protein sequence: CATGHPNTEAFF.

The chain employs TRBV6-1 and TRBJ1-3; D not certain. This CDR3 contains 14 residues. Trimming removed 7 bases at V and 0 bases at J, with 10 bases between. Germline CDR1 and CDR2: MNHNS and SASEGT. CDR3 amino acids: CASNTESSGNTIYF. In DNA form, the CDR3 reads TGTGCCAGCAATACGGAGAGCTCTGGAAACACCATATATTTT.

This chain joins TRBV2 and TRBJ1-4, with D possibly TRBD1 on 5 matching bases. Per germline, CDR1 SNHLY and CDR2 FYNNEI. There are 13 residues in the CDR3. V was pared by 6 bases and J by 3 bases, with 8 bases between. For the CDR3, the DNA is TGTGCCAGCAGGGGGCTAGCTAATGAAAAACTGTTTTTT. It codes for CASRGLANEKLFF.

The chain links TRBV2 to TRBJ1-3, with D maybe TRBD1 (5 bases). V was cut by 6 bases and J by 0 bases, with 9 bases left in between. Per the germline V gene, CDR1 is SNHLY and CDR2 is FYNNEI. The CDR3 is made up of 14 amino acids. Here the CDR3 reads CASRKGNSGNTIYF. The CDR3 region has the DNA TGTGCCAGCAGGAAGGGGAACTCTGGAAACACCATATATTTT.

The chain couples TRBV6-5 to TRBJ2-7; D might be TRBD1 (5 bases). The CDR3 consists of 15 residues. The germline V gene encodes CDR1 MNHEY and CDR2 SVGAGI. Deletions cut 2 bases from V and 2 bases from J, with 13 bases between. This CDR3 reads CASSYIGALTYEQYF. The CDR3 DNA reads as TGTGCCAGCAGTTACATAGGGGCCTTAACCTACGAGCAGTACTTC.

This clonotype was picked up a small number of times. The chain links TRBV20-1 to TRBJ1-1; tentative D call: TRBD1 (5 bases). V lost 5 bases to trimming and J lost 1 base, with 11 bases between them. This CDR3 has 13 residues. Germline V CDR1 and CDR2: DFQATT, SNEGSKA (reference sequence). CDR3 amino acids: CSAEGVTNTEAFF. The CDR3 DNA sequence: TGCAGTGCTGAAGGGGTCACGAACACTGAAGCTTTCTTT.